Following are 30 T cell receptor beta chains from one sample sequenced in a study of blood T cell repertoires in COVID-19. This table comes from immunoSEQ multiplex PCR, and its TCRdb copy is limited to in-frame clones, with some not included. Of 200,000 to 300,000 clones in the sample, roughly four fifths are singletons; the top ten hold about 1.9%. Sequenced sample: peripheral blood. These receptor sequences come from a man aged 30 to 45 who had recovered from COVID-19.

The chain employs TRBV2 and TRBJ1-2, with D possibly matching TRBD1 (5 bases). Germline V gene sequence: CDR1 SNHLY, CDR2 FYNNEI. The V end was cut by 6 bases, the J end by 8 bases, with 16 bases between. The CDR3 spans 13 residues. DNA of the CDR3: TGTGCCAGCAGACTTACAGGAATTCGGGGCTACACCTTC. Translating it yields CASRLTGIRGYTF. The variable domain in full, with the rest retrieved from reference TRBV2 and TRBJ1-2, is EPEVTQTPSHQVTQMGQEVILRCVPISNHLYFYWYRQILGQKVEFLVSFYNNEISEKSEIFDDQFSVERPDGSNFTLKIRSTKLEDSAMYFCASRLTGIRGYTFGSGTRLTVV.

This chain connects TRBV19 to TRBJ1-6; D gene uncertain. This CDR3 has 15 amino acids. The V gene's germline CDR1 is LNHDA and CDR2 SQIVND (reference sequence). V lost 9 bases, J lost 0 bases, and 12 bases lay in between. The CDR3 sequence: CASRLAGSYNSPLHF. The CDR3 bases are TGTGCCAGCCGCCTGGCGGGCTCCTATAATTCACCCCTCCACTTT.

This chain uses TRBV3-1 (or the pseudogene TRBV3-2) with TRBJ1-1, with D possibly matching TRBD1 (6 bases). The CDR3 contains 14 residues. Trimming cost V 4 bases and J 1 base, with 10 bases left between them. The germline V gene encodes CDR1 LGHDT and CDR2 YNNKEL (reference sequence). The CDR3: CASSPRTENTEAFF. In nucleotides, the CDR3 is TGTGCCAGCAGCCCCCGGACAGAGAACACTGAAGCTTTCTTT.

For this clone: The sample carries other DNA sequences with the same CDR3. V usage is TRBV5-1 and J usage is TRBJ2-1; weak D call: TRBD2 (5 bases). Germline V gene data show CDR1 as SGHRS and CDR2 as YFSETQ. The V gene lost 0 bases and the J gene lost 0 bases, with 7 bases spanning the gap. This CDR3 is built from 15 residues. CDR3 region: CASSLAGSSYNEQFF. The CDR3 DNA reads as TGCGCCAGCAGCTTGGCGGGGAGCTCCTACAATGAGCAGTTCTTC. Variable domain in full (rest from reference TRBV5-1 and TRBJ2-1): KAGVTQTPRYLIKTRGQQVTLSCSPISGHRSVSWYQQTPGQGLQFLFEYFSETQRNKGNFPGRFSGRQFSNSRSEMNVSTLELGDSALYLCASSLAGSSYNEQFFGPGTRLTVL.

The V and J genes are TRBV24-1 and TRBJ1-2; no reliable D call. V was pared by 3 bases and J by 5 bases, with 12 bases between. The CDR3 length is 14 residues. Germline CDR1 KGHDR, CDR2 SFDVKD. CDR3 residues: CATSDTDIGYGYTF. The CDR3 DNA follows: TGTGCCACCAGTGATACCGACATTGGGTATGGCTACACCTTC.

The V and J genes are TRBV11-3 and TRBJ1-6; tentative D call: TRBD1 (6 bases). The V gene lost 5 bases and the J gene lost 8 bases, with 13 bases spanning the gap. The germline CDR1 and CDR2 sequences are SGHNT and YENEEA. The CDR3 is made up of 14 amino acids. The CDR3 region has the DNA TGTGCCAGCAGCGAACAGGGATCGGATTCACCCCTCCACTTT. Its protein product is CASSEQGSDSPLHF. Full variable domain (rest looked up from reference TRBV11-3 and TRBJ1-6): EAGVVQSPRYKIIEKKQPVAFWCNPISGHNTLYWYLQNLGQGPELLIRYENEEAVDDSQLPKDRFSAERLKGVDSTLKIQPAELGDSAVYLCASSEQGSDSPLHFGNGTRLTVT.

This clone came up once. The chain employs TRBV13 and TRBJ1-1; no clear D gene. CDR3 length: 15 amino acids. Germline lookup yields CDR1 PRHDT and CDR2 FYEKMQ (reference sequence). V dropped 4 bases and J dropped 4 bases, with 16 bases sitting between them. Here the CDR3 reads CASSWTVQRATEAFF. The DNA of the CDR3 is TGTGCCAGCAGCTGGACCGTTCAGAGGGCCACTGAAGCTTTCTTT.

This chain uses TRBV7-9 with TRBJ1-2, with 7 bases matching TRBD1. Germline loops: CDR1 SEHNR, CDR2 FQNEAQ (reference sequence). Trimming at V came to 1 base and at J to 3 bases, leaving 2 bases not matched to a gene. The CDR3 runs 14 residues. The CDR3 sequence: CASSLVQGDYGYTF. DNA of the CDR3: TGTGCCAGCAGCTTAGTCCAGGGGGACTATGGCTACACCTTC.

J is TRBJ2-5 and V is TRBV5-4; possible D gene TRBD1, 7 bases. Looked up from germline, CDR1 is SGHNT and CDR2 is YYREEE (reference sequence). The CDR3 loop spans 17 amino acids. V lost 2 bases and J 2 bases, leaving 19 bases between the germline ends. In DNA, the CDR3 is TGTGCCAGCAGCTTCCCGGGACTCGCAGGGGGGCAAGAGACCCAGTACTTC. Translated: CASSFPGLAGGQETQYF.

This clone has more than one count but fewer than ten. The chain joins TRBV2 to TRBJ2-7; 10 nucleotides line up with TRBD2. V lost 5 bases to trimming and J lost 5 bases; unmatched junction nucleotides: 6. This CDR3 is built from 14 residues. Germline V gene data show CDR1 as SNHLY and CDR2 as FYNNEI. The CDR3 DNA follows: TGTGCCAGCAGTCCGGGACTAGCGCGCCACGAGCAGTACTTC. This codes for CASSPGLARHEQYF.

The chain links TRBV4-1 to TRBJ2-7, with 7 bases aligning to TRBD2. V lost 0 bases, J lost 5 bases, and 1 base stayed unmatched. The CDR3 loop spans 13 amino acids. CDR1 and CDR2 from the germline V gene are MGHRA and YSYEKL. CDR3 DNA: TGCGCCAGCAGCCAAGATCGGGGGGACGAGCAGTACTTC. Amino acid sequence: CASSQDRGDEQYF.

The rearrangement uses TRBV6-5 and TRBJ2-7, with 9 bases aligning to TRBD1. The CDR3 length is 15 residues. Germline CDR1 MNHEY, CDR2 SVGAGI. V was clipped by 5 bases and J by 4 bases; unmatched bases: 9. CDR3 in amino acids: CASSRTGEGNYEQYF. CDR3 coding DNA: TGTGCCAGCAGTAGGACAGGGGAGGGAAATTACGAGCAGTACTTC.

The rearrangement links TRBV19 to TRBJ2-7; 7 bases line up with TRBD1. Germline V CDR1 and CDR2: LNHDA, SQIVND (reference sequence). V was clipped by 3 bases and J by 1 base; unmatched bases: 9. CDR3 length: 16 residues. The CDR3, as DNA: TGTGCCAGTAGTATGGGGACAGAGCTGAATTCCTACGAGCAGTACTTC. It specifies CASSMGTELNSYEQYF.

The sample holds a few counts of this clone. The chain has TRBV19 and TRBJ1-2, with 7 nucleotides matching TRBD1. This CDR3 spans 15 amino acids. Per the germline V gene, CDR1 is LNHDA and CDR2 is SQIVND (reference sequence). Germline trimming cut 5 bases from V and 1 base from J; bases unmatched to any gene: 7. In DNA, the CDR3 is TGTGCCAGTAGTCCTCGACAGGGTTATAACTATGGCTACACCTTC. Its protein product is CASSPRQGYNYGYTF.

The CDR3 loop is CASSRQEENYGYTF. The CDR3 DNA is TGTGCCAGCAGCCGTCAGGAGGAGAACTATGGCTACACCTTC. This chain connects TRBV7-9 to TRBJ1-2; no reliable D call. This CDR3 is built from 14 residues. Trimming removed 5 bases at V and 2 bases at J, with 12 bases between. Germline V gives CDR1 SEHNR, CDR2 FQNEAQ (reference sequence).

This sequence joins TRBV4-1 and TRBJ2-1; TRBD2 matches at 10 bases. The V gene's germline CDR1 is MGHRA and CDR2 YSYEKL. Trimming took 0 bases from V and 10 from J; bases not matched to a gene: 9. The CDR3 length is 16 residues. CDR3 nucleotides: TGCGCCAGCAGCCAAGACCCCAGCGGGGGGGCGGGCGAGCAGTTCTTC. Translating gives CASSQDPSGGAGEQFF.

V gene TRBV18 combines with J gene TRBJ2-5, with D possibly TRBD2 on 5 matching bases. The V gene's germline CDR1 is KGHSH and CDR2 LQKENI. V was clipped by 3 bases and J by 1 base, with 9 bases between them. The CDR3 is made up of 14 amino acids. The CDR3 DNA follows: TGTGCCAGCTCACCTGACGGGGTCCAAGAGACCCAGTACTTC. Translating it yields CASSPDGVQETQYF.

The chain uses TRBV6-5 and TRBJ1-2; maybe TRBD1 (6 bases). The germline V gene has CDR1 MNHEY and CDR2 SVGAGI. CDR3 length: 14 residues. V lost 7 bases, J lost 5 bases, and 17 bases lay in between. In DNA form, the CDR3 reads TGTGCCAGCACCAGATTAGGGCAGGGGTATGGCTACACCTTC. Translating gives CASTRLGQGYGYTF.

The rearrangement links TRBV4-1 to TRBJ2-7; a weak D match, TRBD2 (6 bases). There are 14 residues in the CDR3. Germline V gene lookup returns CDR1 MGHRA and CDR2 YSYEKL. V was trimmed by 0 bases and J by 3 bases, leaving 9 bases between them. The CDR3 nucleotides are TGCGCCAGCAGCCAAGAAGGGAGGTTCTACGAGCAGTACTTC. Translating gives CASSQEGRFYEQYF.

CDR3 amino acids: CASSEGVRGGAFADTQYF. The CDR3 DNA is TGTGCCAGCAGTGAGGGGGTGCGCGGGGGGGCCTTCGCAGATACGCAGTATTTT. V usage is TRBV25-1 and J usage is TRBJ2-3; 9 bases are a match to TRBD2. J gave up 4 bases and V 3 bases, and 14 bases lay outside the gene matches. CDR1 is MGHDK, CDR2 SYGVNS, per germline. The CDR3 runs 18 residues.

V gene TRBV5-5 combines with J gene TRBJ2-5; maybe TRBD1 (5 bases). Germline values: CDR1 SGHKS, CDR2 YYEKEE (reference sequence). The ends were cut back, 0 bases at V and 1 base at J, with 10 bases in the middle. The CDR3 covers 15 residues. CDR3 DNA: TGTGCCAGCAGCTTGGGCCCAGGGATCCAAGAGACCCAGTACTTC. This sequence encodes CASSLGPGIQETQYF.

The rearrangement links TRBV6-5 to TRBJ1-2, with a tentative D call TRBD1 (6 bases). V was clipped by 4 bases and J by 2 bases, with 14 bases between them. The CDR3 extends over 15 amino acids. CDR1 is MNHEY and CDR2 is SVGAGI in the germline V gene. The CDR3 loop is CASSSLLQGNYGYTF. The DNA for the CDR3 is TGTGCCAGCAGTTCGCTCCTTCAGGGGAACTATGGCTACACCTTC.

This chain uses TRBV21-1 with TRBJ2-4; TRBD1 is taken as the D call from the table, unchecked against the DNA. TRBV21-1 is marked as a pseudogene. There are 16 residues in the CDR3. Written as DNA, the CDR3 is TGTGCCAGCAGCGCCTTTGATCGTTGGGGGCGGAACATTCAGTACTTC. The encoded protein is CASSAFDRWGRNIQYF.

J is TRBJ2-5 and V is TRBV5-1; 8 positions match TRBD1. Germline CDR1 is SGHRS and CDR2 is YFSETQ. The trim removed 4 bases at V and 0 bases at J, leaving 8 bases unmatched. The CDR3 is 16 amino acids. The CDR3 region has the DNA TGCGCCAGCAGCCAGCGGACAGGGTGGTACCAAGAGACCCAGTACTTC. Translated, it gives CASSQRTGWYQETQYF.

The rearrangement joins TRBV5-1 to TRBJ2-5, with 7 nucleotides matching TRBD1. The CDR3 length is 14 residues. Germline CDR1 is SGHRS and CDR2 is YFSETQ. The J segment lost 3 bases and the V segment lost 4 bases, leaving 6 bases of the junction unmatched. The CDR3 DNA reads TGCGCCAGCAGCCTAAGACAGGGTAAAGAGACCCAGTACTTC. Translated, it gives CASSLRQGKETQYF.

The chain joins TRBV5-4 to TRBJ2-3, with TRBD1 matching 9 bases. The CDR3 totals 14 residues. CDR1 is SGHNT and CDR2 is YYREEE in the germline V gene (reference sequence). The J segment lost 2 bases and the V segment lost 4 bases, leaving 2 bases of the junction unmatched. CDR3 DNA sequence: TGTGCCAGCAGCGGGGACAGGGTCACAGATACGCAGTATTTT. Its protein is CASSGDRVTDTQYF.

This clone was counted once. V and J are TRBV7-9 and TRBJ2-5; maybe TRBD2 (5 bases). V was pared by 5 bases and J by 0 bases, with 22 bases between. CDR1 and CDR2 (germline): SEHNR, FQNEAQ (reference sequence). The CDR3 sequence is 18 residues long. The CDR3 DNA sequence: TGTGCCAGCAGCCCTAGCCTGCCAGCGAGTACGTACCAAGAGACCCAGTACTTC. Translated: CASSPSLPASTYQETQYF.

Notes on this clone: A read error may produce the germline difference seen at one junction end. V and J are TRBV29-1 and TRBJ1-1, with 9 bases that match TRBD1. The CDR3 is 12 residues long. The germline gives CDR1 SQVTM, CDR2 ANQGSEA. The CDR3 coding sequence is TGCAGCGGGGACAGGGAGAACAGTGAAGCTTTCTTT. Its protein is CSGDRENSEAFF. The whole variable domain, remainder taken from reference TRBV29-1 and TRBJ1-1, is SAVISQKPSRDICQRGTSLTIQCQVDSQVTMMFWYRQQPGQSLTLIATANQGSEATYESGFVIDKFPISRPNLTFSTLTVSNMSPEDSSIYLCSGDRENSEAFFGQGTRLTVV.

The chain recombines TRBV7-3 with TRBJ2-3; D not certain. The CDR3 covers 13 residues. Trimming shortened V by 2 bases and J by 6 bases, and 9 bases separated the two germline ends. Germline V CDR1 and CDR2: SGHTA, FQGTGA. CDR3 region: CASSLEVLDTQYF. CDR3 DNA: TGTGCCAGCAGCTTAGAGGTATTGGATACGCAGTATTTT. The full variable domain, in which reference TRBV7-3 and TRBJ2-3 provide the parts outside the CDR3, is GAGVSQTPSNKVTEKGKYVELRCDPISGHTALYWYRQSLGQGPEFLIYFQGTGAADDSGLPNDRFFAVRPEGSVSTLKIQRTERGDSAVYLCASSLEVLDTQYFGPGTRLTVL.

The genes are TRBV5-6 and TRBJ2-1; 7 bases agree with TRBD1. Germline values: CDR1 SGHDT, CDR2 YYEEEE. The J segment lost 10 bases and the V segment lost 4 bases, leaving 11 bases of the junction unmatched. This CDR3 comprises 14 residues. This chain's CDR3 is CASSILGQVREQFF. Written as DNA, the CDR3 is TGTGCCAGCAGCATCCTCGGACAGGTTAGGGAGCAGTTCTTC. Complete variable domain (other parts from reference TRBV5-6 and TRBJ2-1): DAGVTQSPTHLIKTRGQQVTLRCSPKSGHDTVSWYQQALGQGPQFIFQYYEEEERQRGNFPDRFSGHQFPNYSSELNVNALLLGDSALYLCASSILGQVREQFFGPGTRLTVL.